This TCR beta chain was captured in a study of blood T cell repertoires in COVID-19 (dated by TCRdb to about 2020). For the wider study: Samples covering the acute and convalescent phases of COVID-19 were provided by collaborators in the United States, Italy and Spain. The repertoires were made available in a free public database intended to serve as a resource for research on the immune response to SARS-CoV-2. Where HLA class I and class II types were available, the types were taken from metadata supplied by the sample provider, not from assay-based typing. The samples were drawn from two sources: the first 160 participants of the ongoing ImmuneRACE study, and fewer than 1,500 subjects contributed by 6 global collaborators. Nearly every sample came with metadata listing a de-identified subject ID, COVID-19 status, age in years and sex. Deeply sampled blood TCRbeta repertoires from subjects exposed to, actively infected with, or recovered from COVID-19 were included in the dataset. The prospective study material was composed of cDNA or gDNA derived from T cells, B-cell-depleted T cells, or PBMCs. Paper-wide results and their limitations: How much clinical and demographic metadata was included differed by source and by participant, and the metadata was provided uncurated.

TCRbeta CDR3 regions were amplified from genomic DNA by means of the immunoSEQ Assay, a bias-controlled multiplex PCR. On the authors' methods: The number of nucleated cells in each sample was estimated by amplification of reference gene primers within the assay. Sequence reads were collapsed and filtered to measure the absolute abundance of every unique TCRbeta CDR3 rearrangement. For each sample, productive Simpson clonality was calculated by taking the square root of Simpson's diversity index across productive rearrangements. Held by TCRdb, this immuneACCESS table contains in-frame sequences only and omits some clones. Under half of the omission traces to an unresolved V gene where checked; the cause of the rest is unknown. From that table come the V and J calls and clone size; the DNA was used to work out D and trimming. Here the sample has around 470,000 clones; 90% occur a single time. The ten largest clones take up about 0.6% of the sample.

Participants in the prospective study were enrolled through a virtual design, were aged roughly 18 to 100 years, and lived in roughly 25 United States geographic areas. In the prospective study, cohorts were assigned on the basis of participant-reported clinical history obtained from a screening survey and a study questionnaire. ImmuneRACE Cohort 3 recovered participants were defined by two consecutive negative NP/OP PCR tests, healthcare professional clearance, or symptom resolution. Mobile phlebotomists in the prospective study collected whole blood, serum and a nasopharyngeal or oropharyngeal swab from every participant. Participants in the prospective study had the option to provide additional blood draws and questionnaires over a 2-month period. Prospective study blood samples were shipped either frozen or at room temperature before DNA extraction. Remarks on this clone: What antigen it recognizes has not been identified. Qualities for individual bases were not recorded, and no much larger clone is one base off.

This TCR was recovered from a man younger than 35 who had recovered from COVID-19. Sequencing was done on a sample of PBMCs or T cells enriched from blood (not recorded which).

The DNA sequence is given as TGTGCCAGTTCCTTAGGAGGGGTGGGATCCTACGAGCAGTACTTC. Translated, it reads CASSLGGVGSYEQYF. The rearrangement combines TRBV19 with TRBJ2-7, and possibly TRBD2, on 6 matching bases. For CDR1 and CDR2, the germline V gene (reference sequence) lists LNHDA and SQIVND. There are 15 amino acids in the CDR3, from cysteine to phenylalanine inclusive. Only the CDR3 part of the read is kept: 45 bases, read in frame from the first base. V loses 8 bases of germline sequence and J loses 1 base, and the interval between the two ends is 18 bases.